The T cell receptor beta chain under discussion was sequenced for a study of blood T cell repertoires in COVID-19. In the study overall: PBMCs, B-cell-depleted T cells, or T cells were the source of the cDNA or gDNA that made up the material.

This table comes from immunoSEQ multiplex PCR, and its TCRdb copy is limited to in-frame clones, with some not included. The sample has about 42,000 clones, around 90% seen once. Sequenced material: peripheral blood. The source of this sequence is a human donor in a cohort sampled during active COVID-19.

CDR3 sequence (DNA): TGCGCCAGCAGCCAAGGGCCAGGGAACGCTGGAAACACCATATATTTT. Amino acids: CASSQGPGNAGNTIYF. The chain carries TRBV4-3 and TRBJ1-3, with D possibly being TRBD1 (5 bases). From germline, CDR1 is LGHNA and CDR2 YSLEER. The CDR3 has 16 residues. Trimming left V 1 base short and J 2 bases short, with 12 bases between.